Listed here are 8 T cell receptor beta chains from one sample, sequenced in a study of T cell changes during pregnancy in multiple sclerosis. The assay was immunoSEQ multiplex PCR, and TCRdb's table has in-frame clones only and misses some. This sample has around 100,000 clones, with around 90% found just once. Source: peripheral blood, taken in the second trimester of pregnancy. The receptors originated from a female donor with multiple sclerosis, enrolled in a pregnancy study.

This rearrangement joins TRBV29-1 to TRBJ2-1, with a possible D match to TRBD1 (7 bases). CDR1 and CDR2 (germline): SQVTM, ANQGSEA. The CDR3 totals 14 residues. V shed 7 bases and J shed 9 bases, with 22 bases lying between them. DNA for the CDR3: TGCAGCGCCTGGGACAGCGGAGGGCCCCTTGAGCAGTTCTTC. It is translated as CSAWDSGGPLEQFF.

The V call is TRBV7-9, the J call TRBJ2-7; 7 nucleotides agree with TRBD2. V lost 1 base, J lost 0 bases, and 3 bases stayed unmatched. The germline gives CDR1 SEHNR, CDR2 FQNEAQ (reference sequence). The CDR3 is 15 amino acids. CDR3 sequence reads: CASSLEGGSSYEQYF. CDR3 coding DNA: TGTGCCAGCAGCTTAGAAGGCGGGAGCTCCTACGAGCAGTACTTC.

This clone occurred once. The CDR3 DNA reads TGTGCCAGCAGCTGGACAGGTTCTTCCTCTGGGGCCAACGTCCTGACTTTC. Translating gives CASSWTGSSSGANVLTF. The rearrangement uses TRBV7-2 and TRBJ2-6, with 7 bases that match TRBD1. Germline loops: CDR1 SGHTA, CDR2 FQGNSA. V gave up 4 bases and J gave up 0 bases; unmatched junction bases: 6. There are 17 residues in the CDR3.

The chain is built from TRBV6-6 and TRBJ2-2; D ambiguous. The CDR3 is made up of 16 amino acids. The germline gives CDR1 MNHNY, CDR2 SVGAGI (reference sequence). Trimming took 4 bases from V and 3 from J, leaving 15 bases between them. The CDR3 loop reads CASSSLSARYTGELFF. In DNA form, the CDR3 reads TGTGCCAGCAGTTCCCTCTCAGCGCGATACACCGGGGAGCTGTTTTTT.

The genes are TRBV4-1 and TRBJ2-1; TRBD2 matches 13 bases. Germline loops: CDR1 MGHRA, CDR2 YSYEKL. V gave up 2 bases and J gave up 7 bases; unmatched junction bases: 5. The CDR3 is made up of 16 amino acids. DNA for the CDR3: TGCGCCAGCAGCCAAATACTAGCGGGAGGGATGAATGAGCAGTTCTTC. Translating it yields CASSQILAGGMNEQFF.

J is TRBJ2-3 and V is TRBV7-9; D is unclear. Per the germline V gene, CDR1 is SEHNR and CDR2 is FQNEAQ (reference sequence). Trimming pared 5 bases from V and 0 bases from J, leaving 9 bases between. This CDR3 spans 14 amino acids. For the CDR3, the DNA is TGTGCCAGCAGCCTATCTACTAGCACAGATACGCAGTATTTT. Residues: CASSLSTSTDTQYF.

The rearrangement uses TRBV5-1 and TRBJ1-5; D remains ambiguous. The CDR3 has 14 amino acids. V was trimmed by 4 bases and J by 2 bases, leaving 10 bases between them. CDR1 and CDR2 from the germline V gene are SGHRS and YFSETQ. The CDR3 DNA reads TGCGCCAGCAGCCCCGAGGGCGGCAATCAGCCCCAGCATTTT. Protein sequence: CASSPEGGNQPQHF.

With respect to this clone: One end of the junction fails to match germline, which may point to a read error. This sequence joins TRBV28 and TRBJ2-4; possible D gene TRBD2, 5 bases. Looked up from germline, CDR1 is MDHEN and CDR2 is SYDVKM. The CDR3 contains 12 residues. Here the CDR3 reads CASSWAGEGFDF. As DNA, the CDR3 is TGTGCCAGCAGTTGGGCGGGTGAGGGTTTCGACTTC.